This T cell receptor (beta chain) was observed in a study of breast tumors, draining lymph nodes, adjacent tissues. Study findings and constraints: Compared with basal-like, luminal-like tumors shared significantly more repertoire with nontumor tissue. Data only fit, rather than demonstrated, lymph node origin of most tumor T cells. Tumor repertoires ranked between lymph nodes and nontumor tissue in diversity, with V and J gene preferences.

MiXCR, applied by TCRdb to the multiplex PCR reads, yields one record per CDR3 protein. The data show 100,000 or so distinct CDR3 sequences, with over 20% seen just once and around 1.2% held by the top ten. Axillary draining lymph nodes of breast cancer patients supplied the node samples. To note about this clonotype: What it binds is not known. This clone may be a read error of a much larger clone one base away.

The clonotype originates from a female donor with breast cancer. Some clones in this sample may be carry-over from other donors' samples. Material: axillary lymph node tissue.

The CDR3 region is CASSLVRGAGTGEPFF. CDR3 nucleotide sequence: TGTGCCAGCAGCTTAGTGCGGGGGGCGGGGACCGGGGAGCCGTTTTTT. The chain carries TRBV11-2 and TRBJ2-2; 8 bases agree with TRBD2. CDR1 is SGHAT, CDR2 FQNNGV, per germline. This CDR3 spans 16 amino acids.